This record looks at one T cell receptor beta chain sequence and its context. Its antigen is currently unknown. This entry is derived from a study of T cell responses to AZD1222 COVID-19 vaccine. Study results and limitations: Donors in the cohort were predominantly white British and more often female, and clonal diversity was possibly underestimated. Across the whole spike, CD4 TCRs peaked at regions 160-218 and 743-854.

This CDR3 spans 15 amino acids. Deletions cut 6 bases from V and 2 bases from J, with 16 bases between. Per the germline V gene, CDR1 is MRHNA and CDR2 is SNTAGT. Using immunoSEQ multiplex PCR, the repertoire was profiled, and TCRdb retains in-frame clones only, with some absent. The table lists over 100,000 clones, around 89% of them singletons, with under 4.5% in the top ten. The material was peripheral blood, obtained on day 0 of AZD1222 vaccination. The chain has TRBV6-4 and TRBJ1-2; D might be TRBD1 (6 bases). The source of this sequence is an adult in good health. The CDR3 loop reads CASRLLDSSNYGYTF. The CDR3 nucleotides are TGTGCCAGCAGGCTTCTGGACAGCTCAAACTATGGCTACACCTTC.